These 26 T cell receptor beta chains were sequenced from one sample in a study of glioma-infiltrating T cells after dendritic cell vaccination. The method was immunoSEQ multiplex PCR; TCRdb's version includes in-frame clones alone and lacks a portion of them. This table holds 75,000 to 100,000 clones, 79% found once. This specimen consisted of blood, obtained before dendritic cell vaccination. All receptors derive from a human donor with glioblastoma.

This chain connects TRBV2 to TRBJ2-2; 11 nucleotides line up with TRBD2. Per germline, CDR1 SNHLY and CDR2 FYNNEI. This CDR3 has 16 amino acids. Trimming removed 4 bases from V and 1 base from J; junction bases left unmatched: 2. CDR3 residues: CASSALAGGNTGELFF. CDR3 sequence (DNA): TGTGCCAGCAGTGCTCTAGCGGGGGGGAACACCGGGGAGCTGTTTTTT.

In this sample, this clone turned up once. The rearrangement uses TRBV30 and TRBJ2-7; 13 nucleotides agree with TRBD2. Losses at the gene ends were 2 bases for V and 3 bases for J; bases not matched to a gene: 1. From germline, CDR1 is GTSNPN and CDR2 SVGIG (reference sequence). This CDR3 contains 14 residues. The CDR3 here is CAWSWTSGGYEQYF. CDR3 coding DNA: TGTGCCTGGAGTTGGACTAGCGGGGGCTACGAGCAGTACTTC.

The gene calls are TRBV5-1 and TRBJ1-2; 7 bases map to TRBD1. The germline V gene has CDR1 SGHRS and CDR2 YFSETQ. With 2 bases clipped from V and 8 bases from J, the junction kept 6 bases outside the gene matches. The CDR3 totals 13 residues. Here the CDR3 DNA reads TGCGCCAGCAGCTTCCAGGGGGTGGAGGGCTACACCTTC. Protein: CASSFQGVEGYTF.

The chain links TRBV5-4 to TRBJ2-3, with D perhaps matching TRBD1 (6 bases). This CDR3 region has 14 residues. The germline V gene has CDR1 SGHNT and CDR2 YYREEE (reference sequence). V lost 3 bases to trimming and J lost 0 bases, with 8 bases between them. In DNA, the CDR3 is TGTGCCAGCAGCTCCGGACAGAGCACAGATACGCAGTATTTT. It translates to CASSSGQSTDTQYF.

The CDR3: CASSWGHRGGGYTF. The CDR3 DNA is TGTGCCAGCAGTTGGGGCCACAGGGGCGGTGGCTACACCTTC. V and J are TRBV27 and TRBJ1-2; 7 bases align to TRBD1. Germline lookup yields CDR1 MNHEY and CDR2 SMNVEV (reference sequence). V shed 4 bases, J shed 7 bases, and the junction held 9 bases outside the gene matches. This CDR3 contains 14 residues.

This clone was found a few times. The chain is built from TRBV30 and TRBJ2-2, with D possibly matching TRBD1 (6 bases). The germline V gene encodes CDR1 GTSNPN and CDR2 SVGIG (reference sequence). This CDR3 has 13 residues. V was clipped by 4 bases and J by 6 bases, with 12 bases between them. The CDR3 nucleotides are TGTGCCTGGATTAACAGGGCAGCCGGGGAGCTGTTTTTT. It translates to CAWINRAAGELFF. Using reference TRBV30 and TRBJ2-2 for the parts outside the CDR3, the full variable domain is SQTIHQWPATLVQPVGSPLSLECTVEGTSNPNLYWYRQAAGRGLQLLFYSVGIGQISSEVPQNLSASRPQDRQFILSSKKLLLSDSGFYLCAWINRAAGELFFGEGSRLTVL.

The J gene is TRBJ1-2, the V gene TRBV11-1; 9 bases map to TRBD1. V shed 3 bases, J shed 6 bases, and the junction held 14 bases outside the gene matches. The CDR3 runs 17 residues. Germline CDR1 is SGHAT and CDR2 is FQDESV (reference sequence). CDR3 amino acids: CASSLEPDRGRLDGYTF. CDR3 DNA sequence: TGTGCCAGCAGCTTGGAGCCGGACAGGGGAAGGCTGGATGGCTACACCTTC.

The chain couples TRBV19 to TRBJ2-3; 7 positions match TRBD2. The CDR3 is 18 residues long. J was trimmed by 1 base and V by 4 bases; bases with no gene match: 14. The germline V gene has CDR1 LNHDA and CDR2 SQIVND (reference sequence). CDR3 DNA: TGTGCCAGTAGTAAGGTTTCGGGGGGTGCTAGCGGCACAGATACGCAGTATTTT. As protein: CASSKVSGGASGTDTQYF.

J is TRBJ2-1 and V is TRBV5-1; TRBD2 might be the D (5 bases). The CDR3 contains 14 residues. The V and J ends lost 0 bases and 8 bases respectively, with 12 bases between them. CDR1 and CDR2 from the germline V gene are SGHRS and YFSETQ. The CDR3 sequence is CASSLERGDDEQFF. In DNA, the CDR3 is TGCGCCAGCAGCTTGGAACGGGGTGACGATGAGCAGTTCTTC.

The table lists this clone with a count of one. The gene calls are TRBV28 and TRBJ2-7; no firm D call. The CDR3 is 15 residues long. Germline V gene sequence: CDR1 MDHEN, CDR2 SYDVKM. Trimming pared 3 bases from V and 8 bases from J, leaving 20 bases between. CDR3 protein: CASSFVTPISRQQYF. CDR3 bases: TGTGCCAGCAGTTTTGTTACCCCGATCTCTAGGCAGCAGTACTTC.

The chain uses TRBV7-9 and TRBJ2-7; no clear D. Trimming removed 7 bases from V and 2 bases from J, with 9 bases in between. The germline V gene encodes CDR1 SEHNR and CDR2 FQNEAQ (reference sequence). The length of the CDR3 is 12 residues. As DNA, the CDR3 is TGTGCCAGCACCACAGAGACCTACGAGCAGTACTTC. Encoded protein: CASTTETYEQYF.

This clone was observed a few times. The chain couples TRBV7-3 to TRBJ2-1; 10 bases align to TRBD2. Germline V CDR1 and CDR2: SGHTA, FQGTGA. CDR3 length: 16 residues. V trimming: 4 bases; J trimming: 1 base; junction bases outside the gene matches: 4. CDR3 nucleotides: TGTGCCAGCAGCTCATTAGCGGGGGGTTCCTACAATGAGCAGTTCTTC. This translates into CASSSLAGGSYNEQFF.

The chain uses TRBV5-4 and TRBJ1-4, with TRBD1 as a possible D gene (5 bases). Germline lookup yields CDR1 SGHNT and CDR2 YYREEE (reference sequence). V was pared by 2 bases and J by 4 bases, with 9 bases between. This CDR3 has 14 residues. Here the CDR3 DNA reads TGTGCCAGCAGCTTTGGCAGGGATAATGAAAAACTGTTTTTT. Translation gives CASSFGRDNEKLFF. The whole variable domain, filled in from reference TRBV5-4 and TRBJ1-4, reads ETGVTQSPTHLIKTRGQQVTLRCSSQSGHNTVSWYQQALGQGPQFIFQYYREEENGRGNFPPRFSGLQFPNYSSELNVNALELDDSALYLCASSFGRDNEKLFFGSGTQLSVL.

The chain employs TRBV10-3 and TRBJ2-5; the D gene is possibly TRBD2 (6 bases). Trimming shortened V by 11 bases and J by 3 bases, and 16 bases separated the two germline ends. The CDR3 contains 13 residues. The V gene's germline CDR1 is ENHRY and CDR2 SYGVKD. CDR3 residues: CAGAGTEEETQYF. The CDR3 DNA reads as TGTGCCGGCGCCGGGACTGAGGAAGAGACCCAGTACTTC.

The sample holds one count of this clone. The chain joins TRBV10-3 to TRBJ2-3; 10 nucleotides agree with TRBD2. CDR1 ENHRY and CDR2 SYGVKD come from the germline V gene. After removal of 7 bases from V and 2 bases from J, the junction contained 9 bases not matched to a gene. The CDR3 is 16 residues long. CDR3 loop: CAITGEREGPTDTQYF. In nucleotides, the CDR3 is TGTGCCATCACGGGGGAGCGGGAGGGCCCCACAGATACGCAGTATTTT.

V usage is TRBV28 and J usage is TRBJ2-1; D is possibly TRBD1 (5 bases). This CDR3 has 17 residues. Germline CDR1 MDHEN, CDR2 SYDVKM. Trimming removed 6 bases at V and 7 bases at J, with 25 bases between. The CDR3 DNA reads TGTGCCAGCAGATCTAGTGCAGGGCGCGGAGTAGGTAATGAGCAGTTCTTC. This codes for CASRSSAGRGVGNEQFF.

The CDR3 sequence is CSVEALAGDTQYF. DNA of the CDR3: TGCAGCGTTGAAGCCCTAGCGGGAGATACGCAGTATTTT. The chain has TRBV29-1 and TRBJ2-3; 8 bases match TRBD2. The germline V gene has CDR1 SQVTM and CDR2 ANQGSEA. V shed 1 base, J shed 5 bases, and the junction held 2 bases outside the gene matches. The CDR3 extends over 13 amino acids.

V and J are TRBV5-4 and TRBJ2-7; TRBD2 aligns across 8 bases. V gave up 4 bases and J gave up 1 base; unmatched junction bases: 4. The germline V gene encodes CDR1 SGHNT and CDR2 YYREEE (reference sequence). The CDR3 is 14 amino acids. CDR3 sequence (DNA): TGTGCCAGCAGCGCTCGGGGGGGGTCCTACGAGCAGTACTTC. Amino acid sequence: CASSARGGSYEQYF.

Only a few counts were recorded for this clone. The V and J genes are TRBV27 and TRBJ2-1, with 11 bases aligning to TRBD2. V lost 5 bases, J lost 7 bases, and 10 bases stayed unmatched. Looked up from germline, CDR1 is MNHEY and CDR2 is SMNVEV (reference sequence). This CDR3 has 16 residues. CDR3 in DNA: TGTGCCAGCAGTCGCTCGACTAGCGGGATTGCAAATGAGCAGTTCTTC. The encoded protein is CASSRSTSGIANEQFF.

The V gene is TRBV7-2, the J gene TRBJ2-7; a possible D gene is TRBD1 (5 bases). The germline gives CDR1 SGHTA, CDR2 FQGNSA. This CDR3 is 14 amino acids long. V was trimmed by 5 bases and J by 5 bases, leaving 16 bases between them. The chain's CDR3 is CASSPAWGIDEQYF. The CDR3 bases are TGTGCCAGCAGCCCCGCTTGGGGCATCGACGAGCAGTACTTC.

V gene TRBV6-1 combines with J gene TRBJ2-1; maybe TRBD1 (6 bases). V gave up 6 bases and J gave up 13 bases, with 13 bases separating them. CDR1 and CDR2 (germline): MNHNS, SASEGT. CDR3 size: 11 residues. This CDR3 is CASSEQGIQFF. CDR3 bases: TGTGCCAGCAGCGAACAGGGAATACAGTTCTTC.

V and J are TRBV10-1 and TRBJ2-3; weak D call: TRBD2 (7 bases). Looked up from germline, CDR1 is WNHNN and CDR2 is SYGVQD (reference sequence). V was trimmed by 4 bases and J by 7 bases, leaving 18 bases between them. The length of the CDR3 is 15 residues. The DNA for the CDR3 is TGCGCCAGCAGTGCCCCGGGGGGCCGGAAAAATACGCAGTATTTT. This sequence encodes CASSAPGGRKNTQYF.

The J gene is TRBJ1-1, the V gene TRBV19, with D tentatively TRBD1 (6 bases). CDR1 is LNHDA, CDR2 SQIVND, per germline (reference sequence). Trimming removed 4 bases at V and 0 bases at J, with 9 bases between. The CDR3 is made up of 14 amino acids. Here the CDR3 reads CASSKGQMNTEAFF. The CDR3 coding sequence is TGTGCCAGTAGTAAAGGACAGATGAACACTGAAGCTTTCTTT.

The CDR3 sequence: CASSRGAGYEQYF. As DNA, the CDR3 is TGTGCCAGCAGTCGGGGGGCGGGCTACGAGCAGTACTTC. The chain joins TRBV4-2 to TRBJ2-7; perhaps TRBD2 as D (7 bases). Germline assignment: CDR1 LGHNA and CDR2 YNFKEQ. The CDR3 consists of 13 residues. V lost 6 bases and J 3 bases, leaving 12 bases between the germline ends.

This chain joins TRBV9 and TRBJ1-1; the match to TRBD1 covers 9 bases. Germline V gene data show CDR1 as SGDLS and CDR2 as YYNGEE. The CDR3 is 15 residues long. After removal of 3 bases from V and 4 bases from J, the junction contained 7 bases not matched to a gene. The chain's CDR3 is CASSADRGSGTEAFF. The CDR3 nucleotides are TGTGCCAGCAGCGCGGACAGGGGATCAGGCACTGAAGCTTTCTTT.

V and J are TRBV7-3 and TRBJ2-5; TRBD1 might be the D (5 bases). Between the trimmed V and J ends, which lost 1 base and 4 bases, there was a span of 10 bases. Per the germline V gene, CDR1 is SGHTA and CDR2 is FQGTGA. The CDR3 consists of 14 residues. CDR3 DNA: TGTGCCAGCAGCTTAAATAGTCAGGGAGAGACCCAGTACTTC. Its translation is CASSLNSQGETQYF.